This T cell receptor (beta chain) was retrieved from a study of T cell responses to AZD1222 COVID-19 vaccine. General study findings and limits: Targets within unmutated variant regions were reportedly found for nearly half of spike-specific TCRs.

A word on this clone: The antigen remains undetermined.

The CDR3 runs 12 residues. The ends were cut back, 1 base at V and 5 bases at J, with 4 bases in the middle. Germline loops: CDR1 SGHRS, CDR2 YFSETQ. The table came from immunoSEQ multiplex PCR; TCRdb's copy has only in-frame clones and leaves some out. This sample carries over 150,000 clones, 85% to 95% of them seen once, and the ten largest clones take around 9.3%. The TCR sequence derives from an adult in good health. This specimen consisted of peripheral blood, obtained on day 0 of AZD1222 vaccination. J is TRBJ2-1 and V is TRBV5-1; D ambiguous. The CDR3 protein is CASSLWDNEQFF. Written as DNA, the CDR3 is TGCGCCAGCAGCTTGTGGGACAATGAGCAGTTCTTC.